Listed below are T cell receptor beta chains from one sample, sequenced in a study of cytomegalovirus exposure and HLA in healthy donors. The assay was immunoSEQ multiplex PCR, and TCRdb's table has in-frame clones only and misses some. The sample consists of approximately 130,000 clones, 81% of them appearing once. Sequenced material: PBMCs. The receptors derive from a woman aged 40 to 50 in good health and CMV-seronegative. Both conserved end residues are trimmed from each CDR3. The D gene is left open where the match is weak.

j_call d_call v_call cdr3_aa
TRBJ1-2 TRBD1 TRBV27 ASSSSGTDYGYT
TRBJ2-5 . TRBV2 ASSGGPTETQY
TRBJ2-5 TRBD1 TRBV5-4 ASSFTGGVGETQY
TRBJ1-2 . TRBV7-9 SSSPDGAGANYGYT
TRBJ2-5 . TRBV4-3 ASSRYKDGKETQY
TRBJ1-2 . TRBV6-5 ASSPGTNYGYT
TRBJ2-2 . TRBV13 ASSLELVYTGELF
TRBJ2-1 . TRBV4-1 ASSPRTTNEQF
TRBJ1-1 . TRBV4-3 ASSQEEGGGAEAF
TRBJ2-1 TRBD2 TRBV6-6 ASSGTSSGNEQF
TRBJ1-5 . TRBV6-5 ASGPGKHQPQH
TRBJ1-2 TRBD1 TRBV6-5 ASSYSGTEYGYT
TRBJ1-5 . TRBV27 ASSLQGTNQPQH
TRBJ2-1 . TRBV14 ASSQDGGTLPYNEQF
TRBJ1-1 . TRBV6-1 ASSEGGGNTEAF
TRBJ2-7 TRBD1 TRBV6-6 ASSSTGGGYEQY
TRBJ2-5 TRBD2 TRBV27 ASSEAGGPRTQY
TRBJ1-2 . TRBV5-1 ASSLDGDYGYT
TRBJ2-2 TRBD1 TRBV6-4 ASSDGTGDTGELF
TRBJ2-2 TRBD1 TRBV7-9 ASSSVRGQGYTGELF
TRBJ1-2 . TRBV6-1 ASSERGYT
TRBJ2-3 . TRBV15 ATSREGGGTDTQY
TRBJ1-5 . TRBV6-1 ASSEAQRLNQPQH
TRBJ2-1 TRBD1 TRBV6-1 ASSGGTGPYNEQF